This section outlines one T cell receptor (beta chain) sequence together with its context. The target antigen is unknown. The trim removed 5 bases at V and 0 bases at J, leaving 6 bases unmatched. Germline CDR1 and CDR2: MNHNY and SVGAGI (reference sequence). The CDR3 covers 15 residues. Via MiXCR, TCRdb re-called the reads, giving one row per CDR3 protein. The data hold 150,000 to 200,000 distinct CDR3 sequences, with about 28% observed a single time. These data come from a study of T cell repertoires in cytomegalovirus infection. At the level of the study: The public TCR beta signatures pointed to both CMV infection and matching HLA type.

Study results and limitations: There were HLA-C-restricted CMV-specific TCR beta clonotypes dominating the ex vivo response. Cumulative public TCR beta family frequency identified CMV carriers with the relevant HLA.

The TCR originated in a human donor in good health (CMV status not recorded). Some clones in this sample may be carry-over from other donors' samples. Sequenced input: PBMCs. The V call is TRBV6-6, the J call TRBJ1-2, with 7 bases fitting TRBD1. This CDR3 reads CASSIQGVANYGYTF. The DNA for the CDR3 is TGTGCCAGCAGTATCCAGGGGGTAGCTAACTATGGCTACACCTTC.